The 26 T cell receptor beta chains reported below all come from one sample, sequenced in a study of CD4 T cells in relation to SARS-CoV-2 and coronaviruses. No antigen has been assigned to these receptors. CD4+ T cells from unexposed donors were obtained before the COVID-19 pandemic (2011-2018). CD4+ T cells were isolated from the cells after around eleven days of culture. TCRdb keeps only in-frame clones here, not all; method: immunoSEQ multiplex PCR. The profile shows tens of thousands of clones, roughly 80% of them singletons. Sequences were obtained from CD4+ T cells from PBMCs, cultured in vitro. These receptors were taken from a human donor in good health.

The chain employs TRBV3-1 (or the pseudogene TRBV3-2) and TRBJ2-7; the match to TRBD2 covers 8 bases. The CDR3 consists of 15 residues. Trimming cost V 1 base and J 10 bases; bases outside gene matches: 12. The V gene's germline CDR1 is LGHDT and CDR2 YNNKEL (reference sequence). The CDR3 coding sequence is TGTGCCAGCAGCCAAGCCGGGGTACTAGCGGCTCCACAGTACTTC. Its protein is CASSQAGVLAAPQYF.

This clone was observed a single time. The rearrangement links TRBV19 to TRBJ1-3, with unresolved D. From germline, CDR1 is LNHDA and CDR2 SQIVND (reference sequence). V was trimmed by 0 bases and J by 1 base, leaving 10 bases between them. The CDR3 has 16 amino acids. This chain's CDR3 is CASSIDHGVSGNTIYF. The CDR3 nucleotides are TGTGCCAGTAGTATAGATCACGGGGTATCTGGAAACACCATATATTTT.

V is TRBV3-1 (or the pseudogene TRBV3-2) and J is TRBJ1-2; D ambiguous. Germline assignment: CDR1 LGHDT and CDR2 YNNKEL (reference sequence). The CDR3 runs to 14 residues. Trimming removed 4 bases from V and 3 bases from J, with 12 bases in between. CDR3 bases: TGTGCCAGCAGCCCAACGCGGGATCACTATGGCTACACCTTC. Translating it yields CASSPTRDHYGYTF.

The gene calls are TRBV7-3 and TRBJ2-7; 15 bases line up with TRBD2. Germline V CDR1 and CDR2: SGHTA, FQGTGA. The CDR3 spans 14 residues. V lost 4 bases and J lost 6; bases outside the gene matches: 1. The CDR3 DNA reads TGTGCCAGCAGCTCGGGACTAGCGGGAGGCGAGCAGTACTTC. Amino acid sequence: CASSSGLAGGEQYF.

Concerning this clone itself: In the same sample, other DNA sequences code for this CDR3. The genes are TRBV19 and TRBJ2-3; D remains unclear. This CDR3 is built from 14 residues. In germline, CDR1 is LNHDA, CDR2 SQIVND (reference sequence). Trimming cost V 3 bases and J 1 base, with 8 bases left between them. The CDR3 region is CASSITSGTDTQYF. CDR3 DNA sequence: TGTGCCAGTAGTATTACGTCAGGCACAGATACGCAGTATTTT.

There are a few counts of this clone. The J gene is TRBJ1-1, the V gene TRBV10-1; 7 nucleotides line up with TRBD1. After removal of 4 bases from V and 3 bases from J, the junction contained 5 bases not matched to a gene. The CDR3 has 14 residues. Germline-derived CDR1 and CDR2 are WNHNN and SYGVQD (reference sequence). The CDR3 DNA reads TGCGCCAGCAGTGGAAAAGACAGGGACACTGAAGCTTTCTTT. Translation: CASSGKDRDTEAFF.

The CDR3 DNA reads TGTGCCAGCAGTTACGATGTCGGGTTCCAGCCCCAGCATTTT. This translates into CASSYDVGFQPQHF. The chain carries TRBV6-6 and TRBJ1-5, with D unclear. CDR1 and CDR2 (germline): MNHNY, SVGAGI (reference sequence). This CDR3 is built from 14 residues. Trimming cost V 2 bases and J 7 bases, with 12 bases left between them.

J is TRBJ1-1 and V is TRBV5-1; 7 nucleotides match TRBD1. The CDR3 consists of 14 residues. The V and J ends lost 4 bases and 4 bases, in that order; junction bases with no gene match: 7. Germline CDR1 is SGHRS and CDR2 is YFSETQ. CDR3 coding DNA: TGCGCCAGCAGCCCTCCTGGACAGGTCACTGAAGCTTTCTTT. This encodes CASSPPGQVTEAFF.

The chain carries TRBV19 and TRBJ2-1; a weak D match, TRBD1 (5 bases). With 5 bases removed from V and 9 bases from J, the gap between germline ends came to 14 bases. CDR3 length: 13 residues. Germline V CDR1 and CDR2: LNHDA, SQIVND (reference sequence). The CDR3 DNA follows: TGTGCCAGTAGTGTCCCAGGGTATAGTGAGCAGTTCTTC. As protein: CASSVPGYSEQFF.

This clone was found a few times. This chain links TRBV6-4 with TRBJ2-1; D uncertain. V was cut by 2 bases and J by 0 bases, with 11 bases left in between. The CDR3 has 16 amino acids. CDR1 is MRHNA and CDR2 is SNTAGT in the germline V gene. The CDR3 DNA sequence: TGTGCCAGCAGTGACGGAAGATCGAGCTCCTACAATGAGCAGTTCTTC. Translated: CASSDGRSSSYNEQFF.

The gene calls are TRBV28 and TRBJ2-3; D is unresolved. The V gene's germline CDR1 is MDHEN and CDR2 SYDVKM. V lost 3 bases and J lost 0, with 4 bases in between. CDR3 size: 13 residues. DNA of the CDR3: TGTGCCAGCAGTTTTGACAGCACAGATACGCAGTATTTT. Protein product: CASSFDSTDTQYF.

This clone was recorded a few times. The CDR3 DNA follows: TGCAGCGTTAAACTCGGGGATTCACCCCTCCACTTT. Residues: CSVKLGDSPLHF. The chain employs TRBV29-1 and TRBJ1-6; D is uncertain. The ends were cut back, 5 bases at V and 8 bases at J, with 10 bases in the middle. Germline V gives CDR1 SQVTM, CDR2 ANQGSEA. CDR3 length equals 12 residues.

The gene calls are TRBV7-3 and TRBJ1-3; 7 positions agree with TRBD1. The CDR3 extends over 23 amino acids. The germline V gene has CDR1 SGHTA and CDR2 FQGTGA. The V and J ends lost 1 base and 0 bases, in that order; junction bases with no gene match: 24. CDR3 protein: CASSLRRTGSVRTAKYSGNTIYF. For the CDR3, the DNA is TGTGCCAGCAGCTTAAGGAGGACAGGAAGTGTTCGTACGGCCAAATACTCTGGAAACACCATATATTTT. The full variable domain, its missing parts supplied by reference TRBV7-3 and TRBJ1-3, is GAGVSQTPSNKVTEKGKYVELRCDPISGHTALYWYRQSLGQGPEFLIYFQGTGAADDSGLPNDRFFAVRPEGSVSTLKIQRTERGDSAVYLCASSLRRTGSVRTAKYSGNTIYFGEGSWLTVV.

The chain carries TRBV10-3 and TRBJ1-1; 7 bases map to TRBD1. This CDR3 has 14 residues. Germline trimming cut 11 bases from V and 2 bases from J; bases unmatched to any gene: 11. Germline V gene sequence: CDR1 ENHRY, CDR2 SYGVKD. The CDR3 loop reads CASYDGTDNTEAFF. The CDR3 DNA reads TGTGCCTCTTACGACGGGACAGACAACACTGAAGCTTTCTTT.

The CDR3 DNA is TGTGCCAGTAGTATCGGTTTGGGGCTATCGTACCAAGAGACCCAGTACTTC. It is translated as CASSIGLGLSYQETQYF. V gene TRBV19 combines with J gene TRBJ2-5, with a weak D call TRBD1 (5 bases). V shed 3 bases and J shed 0 bases, with 17 bases lying between them. The CDR3 is made up of 17 amino acids. Germline V gene lookup returns CDR1 LNHDA and CDR2 SQIVND (reference sequence).

The chain combines TRBV13 with TRBJ1-4, with 8 bases identical to TRBD1. The CDR3 spans 15 residues. Per the germline V gene, CDR1 is PRHDT and CDR2 is FYEKMQ (reference sequence). Trimming removed 4 bases from V and 6 bases from J; junction bases left unmatched: 7. The CDR3: CASSSRQGLHEKLFF. The CDR3, as DNA: TGTGCCAGCAGCTCCCGACAGGGGCTTCATGAAAAACTGTTTTTT.

This clone appeared once. CDR3 nucleotide sequence: TGTGCCAGCAGACTAGCGTCGGGCACAGATACGCAGTATTTT. Its protein product is CASRLASGTDTQYF. V usage is TRBV27 and J usage is TRBJ2-3; 7 nucleotides align to TRBD2. J was trimmed by 1 base and V by 6 bases; bases with no gene match: 4. The CDR3 runs 14 residues. Germline V lookup: CDR1 MNHEY, CDR2 SMNVEV (reference sequence).

This sequence joins TRBV2 and TRBJ1-1; 9 positions agree with TRBD1. V shed 6 bases, J shed 4 bases, and the junction held 6 bases outside the gene matches. This CDR3 is 14 amino acids long. Germline V gene lookup returns CDR1 SNHLY and CDR2 FYNNEI. For the CDR3, the DNA is TGTGCCAGCAGAACACAGGGGGCAGGCACTGAAGCTTTCTTT. It is translated as CASRTQGAGTEAFF.

The chain has TRBV30 and TRBJ2-7; possible D gene TRBD1, 5 bases. The V end was cut by 1 base, the J end by 6 bases, with 19 bases between. This CDR3 is built from 15 residues. Germline V gene data show CDR1 as GTSNPN and CDR2 as SVGIG (reference sequence). The CDR3 region is CAWSGNTGRGSEQYF. Here the CDR3 DNA reads TGTGCCTGGAGTGGAAACACAGGTCGCGGTAGCGAGCAGTACTTC.

The chain uses TRBV18 and TRBJ1-3, with 7 positions matching TRBD1. The CDR3 is 16 amino acids. The germline gives CDR1 KGHSH, CDR2 LQKENI. Germline trimming cut 1 base from V and 3 bases from J; bases unmatched to any gene: 6. CDR3 sequence reads: CASSPLPQGIGNTIYF. The CDR3 DNA reads as TGTGCCAGCTCACCACTTCCACAGGGGATTGGAAACACCATATATTTT.

The rearrangement uses TRBV9 and TRBJ1-4; possible D gene TRBD1, 5 bases. The CDR3 has 15 amino acids. V lost 0 bases and J lost 8, with 14 bases in between. Per the germline V gene, CDR1 is SGDLS and CDR2 is YYNGEE. The CDR3 sequence is CASSVAPGIEEKLFF. The CDR3, as DNA: TGTGCCAGCAGCGTAGCTCCAGGGATCGAAGAAAAACTGTTTTTT.

This clone was seen more than once but under ten times. V and J are TRBV4-2 and TRBJ2-1; 11 bases align to TRBD2. With 0 bases clipped from V and 0 bases from J, the junction kept 7 bases outside the gene matches. The length of the CDR3 is 19 residues. Per the germline V gene, CDR1 is LGHNA and CDR2 is YNFKEQ. The DNA for the CDR3 is TGTGCCAGCAGCCAAGATCATTGGACTAGCGGGTTCTCCTACAATGAGCAGTTCTTC. Encoded protein: CASSQDHWTSGFSYNEQFF.

The chain has TRBV4-2 and TRBJ1-3; TRBD1 might be the D (5 bases). The CDR3 sequence is 16 residues long. Germline V CDR1 and CDR2: LGHNA, YNFKEQ. V lost 4 bases to trimming and J lost 0 bases, with 13 bases between them. CDR3 nucleotide sequence: TGTGCCAGCAGCCTAAAATCAGGGTCCTCTGGAAACACCATATATTTT. This gives the protein CASSLKSGSSGNTIYF.

CDR3 residues: CASSLLGGGLGTDTQYF. The CDR3 DNA is TGTGCCAGCAGCTTATTAGGGGGAGGGCTAGGCACAGATACGCAGTATTTT. This chain joins TRBV7-9 and TRBJ2-3, with TRBD2 as a possible D gene (7 bases). V was cut by 2 bases and J by 1 base, with 16 bases left in between. Germline CDR1 SEHNR, CDR2 FQNEAQ (reference sequence). This CDR3 has 17 amino acids.

This chain's CDR3 is CASSIIGSNMNTEAFF. In nucleotides, the CDR3 is TGCGCCAGCAGCATAATAGGGAGCAACATGAACACTGAAGCTTTCTTT. The rearrangement links TRBV5-1 to TRBJ1-1; D is undetermined. V gave up 4 bases and J gave up 0 bases, with 16 bases separating them. The CDR3 runs 16 residues. Germline V gene lookup returns CDR1 SGHRS and CDR2 YFSETQ.

CDR3 amino acids: CASANGGGVYQPQHF. In DNA, the CDR3 is TGTGCCAGCGCCAACGGAGGGGGCGTTTATCAGCCCCAGCATTTT. The chain joins TRBV27 to TRBJ1-5; 7 nucleotides match TRBD1. This CDR3 spans 15 amino acids. Germline values: CDR1 MNHEY, CDR2 SMNVEV (reference sequence). V shed 8 bases and J 5 bases; nucleotides not matched to a gene: 12.